These T cell receptor beta chains were read from a single sample in a study of blood T cell repertoires in COVID-19. The method was immunoSEQ multiplex PCR; TCRdb's version includes in-frame clones alone and lacks a portion of them. The sample holds 150,000 to 200,000 clones, around 79% seen once. Specimen: peripheral blood. Receptors were obtained from a woman aged 70 to 79 with acute or convalescent COVID-19. CDR3s include the opening cysteine and the closing phenylalanine or tryptophan. Each record gives: V gene, clone size, CDR3 protein. Clone sizes are given selectively: once, few, many, or a class where the clone is expanded.

TRBV12-3/TRBV12-4 . CASSSNILNEQFF
TRBV5-1 few CASSLDPGFTDTQYF
TRBV18 . CASSPLGASATNEKLFF
TRBV29-1 once CSVGHSGYQETQYF
TRBV15 . CATSRVSGQGARLNYGYTF
TRBV5-1 once CASRPEHRGLAFF
TRBV7-3 . CASSLTSGARTDTQYF
TRBV9 . CASSASGTIYNEQFF
TRBV5-8 . CASSSGQYNQPQHF
TRBV5-6 few CASSFPGGIAGVGADTQYF
TRBV2 . CASRGDYITDTQYF